The 32 T cell receptor beta chains reported below all come from one sample, sequenced in a study of T cell responses to AZD1222 COVID-19 vaccine (TCRdb year 2021). The library was obtained by the immunoSEQ multiplex PCR assay. Imported from immuneACCESS, the table was reduced by TCRdb to in-frame sequences with V and J called. These copies leave out some clones; in studies compared against another copy, an unresolved V gene accounts for under half, and the cause of the remainder is not known. This sample is represented by 120,000 or so clones; 75% to 90% of them were singletons. Over 5.5% of the sample is taken by the ten largest. In the paper's terms, the time point label means: baseline before first vaccination. Source: peripheral blood, taken on day 0 of AZD1222 vaccination. These receptor sequences come from an adult in good health.

To note about this clone: At one end, the junction sequence differs from germline, possibly due to a read error. The rearrangement joins TRBV4-2 to TRBJ2-7; TRBD1 matches at 7 bases. The germline CDR1 and CDR2 sequences are LGHNA and YNFKEQ. CDR3 length: 13 amino acids. CDR3: CASSPQGETFRVF. As DNA, the CDR3 is TGTGCCAGCAGCCCCCAGGGGGAGACTTTCCGAGTCTTC.

This clone was recorded once. This chain joins TRBV5-5 and TRBJ1-1; D uncertain. The CDR3 has 13 amino acids. V was clipped by 4 bases and J by 1 base, with 8 bases between them. Germline V gene data show CDR1 as SGHKS and CDR2 as YYEKEE (reference sequence). CDR3 residues: CASSNGPNTEAFF. The CDR3 DNA follows: TGTGCCAGCAGCAACGGACCGAACACTGAAGCTTTCTTT.

V is TRBV19 and J is TRBJ1-5; 11 nucleotides match TRBD1. V shed 6 bases, J shed 6 bases, and the junction held 4 bases outside the gene matches. The CDR3 length is 14 residues. Germline CDR1 and CDR2: LNHDA and SQIVND (reference sequence). The DNA for the CDR3 is TGTGCCAGTAGCGGGACAGGGGGTTTTCAGCCCCAGCATTTT. It is translated as CASSGTGGFQPQHF.

The CDR3, as DNA: TGTGCCAGCAGCCCTCGGCAGGCGAACACTGAAGCTTTCTTT. This encodes CASSPRQANTEAFF. The chain links TRBV3-1 (or the pseudogene TRBV3-2) to TRBJ1-1; D is undetermined. The CDR3 extends over 14 amino acids. V was shortened by 4 bases and J by 1 base, with 10 bases between the two germline ends. Per the germline V gene, CDR1 is LGHDT and CDR2 is YNNKEL (reference sequence).

This sequence joins TRBV29-1 and TRBJ1-1; 7 nucleotides line up with TRBD1. V was pared by 4 bases and J by 0 bases, with 2 bases of the junction left unmatched. The CDR3 has 13 amino acids. The germline V gene has CDR1 SQVTM and CDR2 ANQGSEA. The CDR3 DNA follows: TGCAGCGTTGCGGGACAGTTGAACACTGAAGCTTTCTTT. Encoded protein: CSVAGQLNTEAFF.

The chain joins TRBV2 to TRBJ2-3, with D possibly being TRBD1 (6 bases). Germline-derived CDR1 and CDR2 are SNHLY and FYNNEI. CDR3 length: 13 amino acids. The ends were cut back, 7 bases at V and 2 bases at J, with 10 bases in the middle. The CDR3 DNA is TGTGCCAGCACGGCAGGGGTCACAGATACGCAGTATTTT. Amino acids: CASTAGVTDTQYF.

This clone was seen once. The CDR3 sequence is CASSWGREPGETQYF. The CDR3 coding sequence is TGTGCCAGCAGCTGGGGGAGGGAACCGGGGGAGACCCAGTACTTC. The chain combines TRBV5-4 with TRBJ2-5, with 7 bases aligning to TRBD2. Looked up from germline, CDR1 is SGHNT and CDR2 is YYREEE (reference sequence). V shed 3 bases, J shed 5 bases, and the junction held 10 bases outside the gene matches. The CDR3 runs to 15 residues.

Only one count was recorded for this clone. The CDR3 region is CATGDGSYEQYF. CDR3 DNA sequence: TGTGCCACCGGGGACGGATCCTACGAGCAGTACTTC. The V gene is TRBV24-1, the J gene TRBJ2-7, with D possibly being TRBD1 or TRBD2 (5 bases each). Germline-derived CDR1 and CDR2 are KGHDR and SFDVKD. V was cut by 9 bases and J by 1 base, with 9 bases left in between. CDR3 length: 12 amino acids.

The genes are TRBV18 and TRBJ1-5; 9 nucleotides match TRBD1. J lost 4 bases, V lost 3 bases, and 7 bases had no gene match. The CDR3 contains 16 residues. Germline V gene sequence: CDR1 KGHSH, CDR2 LQKENI. The CDR3, as DNA: TGTGCCAGCTCACCCTATTGGACAGGGGTAAATCAGCCCCAGCATTTT. Amino acids: CASSPYWTGVNQPQHF.

This clone was counted a single time. J is TRBJ1-1 and V is TRBV30; no clear D. This CDR3 spans 13 amino acids. The germline V gene has CDR1 GTSNPN and CDR2 SVGIG (reference sequence). V was trimmed by 0 bases and J by 2 bases, leaving 7 bases between them. This CDR3 reads CAWSVQSNTEAFF. CDR3 DNA: TGTGCCTGGAGTGTACAGTCTAACACTGAAGCTTTCTTT.

The chain combines TRBV11-3 with TRBJ1-1; TRBD1 aligns across 9 bases. The CDR3 consists of 15 residues. V lost 5 bases and J lost 7; bases outside the gene matches: 11. CDR1 and CDR2 (germline): SGHNT, YENEEA. This chain's CDR3 is CASSREGQGGVEAFF. DNA for the CDR3: TGTGCCAGCAGCAGAGAGGGACAGGGAGGAGTTGAAGCTTTCTTT. The complete variable domain, with remaining parts taken from reference TRBV11-3 and TRBJ1-1, reads EAGVVQSPRYKIIEKKQPVAFWCNPISGHNTLYWYLQNLGQGPELLIRYENEEAVDDSQLPKDRFSAERLKGVDSTLKIQPAELGDSAVYLCASSREGQGGVEAFFGQGTRLTVV.

The CDR3 DNA is TGTGCCAGCTCTACAGGGGGAAGAGGCAATCAGCCCCAGCATTTT. Translating gives CASSTGGRGNQPQHF. The rearrangement uses TRBV18 and TRBJ1-5; 8 bases fit TRBD1. In germline, CDR1 is KGHSH, CDR2 LQKENI. V dropped 6 bases and J dropped 2; count of bases not matched to a gene: 6. CDR3 length: 15 residues. Variable domain in full (rest from reference TRBV18 and TRBJ1-5): NAGVMQNPRHLVRRRGQEARLRCSPMKGHSHVYWYRQLPEEGLKFMVYLQKENIIDESGMPKERFSAEFPKEGPSILRIQQVVRGDSAAYFCASSTGGRGNQPQHFGDGTRLSIL.

CDR3 bases: TGTGCCAGCAGCTTCTTGGCCAGGACTGGGCGGCAGTACTTC. Its translation: CASSFLARTGRQYF. The V call is TRBV5-6, the J call TRBJ2-7, with D possibly TRBD2 on 5 matching bases. V was cut by 2 bases and J by 9 bases, with 18 bases left in between. The germline CDR1 and CDR2 sequences are SGHDT and YYEEEE. This CDR3 comprises 14 residues. Full variable domain (missing parts from reference TRBV5-6 and TRBJ2-7): DAGVTQSPTHLIKTRGQQVTLRCSPKSGHDTVSWYQQALGQGPQFIFQYYEEEERQRGNFPDRFSGHQFPNYSSELNVNALLLGDSALYLCASSFLARTGRQYFGPGTRLTVT.

This chain links TRBV6-5 with TRBJ1-2; possible D gene TRBD1, 5 bases. The CDR3 is made up of 14 amino acids. The V and J ends lost 2 bases and 7 bases respectively, with 14 bases between them. Germline V CDR1 and CDR2: MNHEY, SVGAGI. The CDR3 DNA follows: TGTGCCAGCAGTTACGTAGGGGAGGGAAGTGGCTACACCTTC. This sequence encodes CASSYVGEGSGYTF.

The chain carries TRBV10-1 and TRBJ1-5, with D possibly TRBD1 on 6 matching bases. Trimming took 6 bases from V and 7 from J, leaving 16 bases between them. From germline, CDR1 is WNHNN and CDR2 SYGVQD (reference sequence). The CDR3 runs 14 residues. The CDR3 protein is CASRAHPGDQPQHF. CDR3 DNA sequence: TGCGCCAGCAGGGCTCATCCAGGGGACCAGCCCCAGCATTTT.

The CDR3 reads CASSPIEGMNTEAFF. The CDR3 coding sequence is TGTGCCAGTAGTCCGATCGAGGGTATGAACACTGAAGCTTTCTTT. The chain uses TRBV19 and TRBJ1-1, with unresolved D. Trimming took off 5 bases at V and 0 bases at J, with 13 bases between the two ends. The CDR3 totals 15 residues. From germline, CDR1 is LNHDA and CDR2 SQIVND (reference sequence). The complete variable domain, with remaining parts taken from reference TRBV19 and TRBJ1-1, reads DGGITQSPKYLFRKEGQNVTLSCEQNLNHDAMYWYRQDPGQGLRLIYYSQIVNDFQKGDIAEGYSVSREKKESFPLTVTSAQKNPTAFYLCASSPIEGMNTEAFFGQGTRLTVV.

The chain joins TRBV7-3 to TRBJ2-1; 12 bases line up with TRBD1. The CDR3 has 15 residues. CDR1 and CDR2 from the germline V gene are SGHTA and FQGTGA. Germline trimming cut 4 bases from V and 8 bases from J; bases unmatched to any gene: 6. CDR3 in amino acids: CASSSPGTGGYEQFF. The CDR3 DNA is TGTGCCAGCAGCTCGCCCGGGACAGGGGGCTATGAGCAGTTCTTC.

The chain recombines TRBV30 with TRBJ1-2; D call uncertain. Trimming left V 2 bases short and J 6 bases short, with 13 bases between. This CDR3 comprises 13 residues. CDR1 and CDR2 (germline): GTSNPN, SVGIG (reference sequence). The CDR3 sequence: CAWSWAGHDGYTF. In DNA, the CDR3 is TGTGCCTGGAGTTGGGCTGGCCACGATGGCTACACCTTC.

The gene calls are TRBV12-5 and TRBJ1-3; D unclear. Germline V gene sequence: CDR1 LGHNT, CDR2 FRNRAP. Trimming removed 5 bases at V and 0 bases at J, with 8 bases between. This CDR3 comprises 14 residues. The CDR3 spells CASGGSYSGNTIYF. The CDR3 nucleotides are TGTGCTAGTGGTGGGTCTTACTCTGGAAACACCATATATTTT.

V usage is TRBV15 and J usage is TRBJ2-3; tentative D call: TRBD2 (6 bases). CDR1 LNHNV and CDR2 YYDKDF come from the germline V gene (reference sequence). V was pared by 4 bases and J by 0 bases, with 17 bases between. The CDR3 has 17 residues. The CDR3 DNA is TGTGCCACCAGCATCCTGAGGGGTAGCGGAAGCACAGATACGCAGTATTTT. It yields the protein CATSILRGSGSTDTQYF.

The chain joins TRBV7-9 to TRBJ2-7; D is possibly TRBD1 (5 bases). The CDR3 covers 14 residues. With 1 base removed from V and 6 bases from J, the gap between germline ends came to 13 bases. Germline V gives CDR1 SEHNR, CDR2 FQNEAQ (reference sequence). In DNA, the CDR3 is TGTGCCAGCAGCTTAGTTCAGGGTTTGAGCGAGCAGTACTTC. The encoded protein is CASSLVQGLSEQYF. Variable domain in full (rest from reference TRBV7-9 and TRBJ2-7): DTGVSQNPRHKITKRGQNVTFRCDPISEHNRLYWYRQTLGQGPEFLTYFQNEAQLEKSRLLSDRFSAERPKGSFSTLEIQRTEQGDSAMYLCASSLVQGLSEQYFGPGTRLTVT.

The V and J genes are TRBV11-2 and TRBJ2-7; D perhaps matches TRBD1 (5 bases). The CDR3 length is 16 residues. Per germline, CDR1 SGHAT and CDR2 FQNNGV. Trimming shortened V by 1 base and J by 0 bases, and 13 bases separated the two germline ends. The CDR3 coding sequence is TGTGCCAGCAGCTTAGGGGGCGCCGATTTCTCCTACGAGCAGTACTTC. As protein: CASSLGGADFSYEQYF. Together with reference TRBV11-2 and TRBJ2-7, the CDR3 gives the full variable domain: EAGVAQSPRYKIIEKRQSVAFWCNPISGHATLYWYQQILGQGPKLLIQFQNNGVVDDSQLPKDRFSAERLKGVDSTLKIQPAKLEDSAVYLCASSLGGADFSYEQYFGPGTRLTVT.

V is TRBV7-9 and J is TRBJ1-2, with a possible D match to TRBD1 (6 bases). The CDR3 is made up of 14 amino acids. The V end lost 2 bases, the J end lost 4 bases, and 11 bases lay between the germline ends. The V gene's germline CDR1 is SEHNR and CDR2 FQNEAQ (reference sequence). This CDR3 reads CASSLSRGLYGYTF. The CDR3 bases are TGTGCCAGCAGCTTATCACGGGGGCTCTATGGCTACACCTTC.

This chain joins TRBV30 and TRBJ1-5, with no clear D. CDR1 is GTSNPN, CDR2 SVGIG, per germline (reference sequence). The V gene lost 5 bases and the J gene lost 0 bases, with 11 bases spanning the gap. The CDR3 is 14 residues long. CDR3 in amino acids: CAWGQENSNQPQHF. The CDR3 bases are TGTGCCTGGGGGCAGGAGAATAGCAATCAGCCCCAGCATTTT.

The chain joins TRBV6-6 to TRBJ2-7; 12 nucleotides agree with TRBD2. CDR1 is MNHNY, CDR2 SVGAGI, per germline (reference sequence). The CDR3 runs to 15 residues. Trimming took 6 bases from V and 4 from J; bases not matched to a gene: 7. CDR3 coding DNA: TGTGCCAGCAGCAATGGACTAGCGGGACTGTACGAGCAGTACTTC. As protein: CASSNGLAGLYEQYF.

This clone was picked up one time. The chain carries TRBV27 and TRBJ1-2; 9 bases align to TRBD1. CDR1 and CDR2 (germline): MNHEY, SMNVEV (reference sequence). The CDR3 extends over 13 amino acids. Trimming at V came to 6 bases and at J to 5 bases, leaving 4 bases not matched to a gene. The chain's CDR3 is CASRAGQGYGYTF. The CDR3, as DNA: TGTGCCAGCAGGGCGGGACAGGGTTATGGCTACACCTTC.

V is TRBV7-9 and J is TRBJ1-6, with 7 bases lining up with TRBD1. Germline CDR1 is SEHNR and CDR2 is FQNEAQ (reference sequence). Losses at the gene ends were 4 bases for V and 10 bases for J; bases not matched to a gene: 7. The CDR3 totals 14 residues. In DNA, the CDR3 is TGTGCCAGCAGCTCATACACAGGGGAATCACCCCTCCACTTT. Residues: CASSSYTGESPLHF.

V gene TRBV3-1 (or the pseudogene TRBV3-2) combines with J gene TRBJ2-1; a possible D gene is TRBD1 (5 bases). The CDR3 covers 16 residues. Trimming removed 1 base at V and 4 bases at J, with 14 bases between. CDR1 and CDR2 (germline): LGHDT, YNNKEL (reference sequence). DNA of the CDR3: TGTGCCAGCAGCCAAGCGTTTAGCTCAGGGTACAATGAGCAGTTCTTC. This codes for CASSQAFSSGYNEQFF.

The J gene is TRBJ1-5, the V gene TRBV6-2 or TRBV6-3, with D unresolved. The germline V gene has CDR1 MNHEY and CDR2 SVGEGT. Trimming shortened V by 0 bases and J by 4 bases, and 7 bases separated the two germline ends. This CDR3 spans 14 amino acids. This chain's CDR3 is CASSYSSKNQPQHF. CDR3 nucleotide sequence: TGTGCCAGCAGTTACTCGAGCAAGAATCAGCCCCAGCATTTT.

This chain links TRBV10-3 with TRBJ2-5; 9 bases are shared with TRBD2. This CDR3 contains 15 residues. The junction had 4 bases not matched to a gene; V was cut back by 3 bases and J by 2 bases. The germline V gene encodes CDR1 ENHRY and CDR2 SYGVKD. The CDR3 DNA is TGTGCCATCAGTGAAGGGAGCGGGGGGCAAGAGACCCAGTACTTC. Amino acid sequence: CAISEGSGGQETQYF.

The rearrangement uses TRBV11-1 and TRBJ1-1, with 7 nucleotides matching TRBD1. Germline trimming cut 5 bases from V and 1 base from J; bases unmatched to any gene: 10. The germline gives CDR1 SGHAT, CDR2 FQDESV (reference sequence). The CDR3 is made up of 16 amino acids. The CDR3 DNA follows: TGTGCCAGCAGCCACAGGGCCCGGACAGGGAACACTGAAGCTTTCTTT. Protein: CASSHRARTGNTEAFF.

CDR3 protein: CASSHPGDTQYF. As DNA, the CDR3 is TGCGCCAGCAGCCACCCCGGGGATACGCAGTATTTT. The genes are TRBV5-1 and TRBJ2-3; D gene unclear. The CDR3 totals 12 residues. Germline assignment: CDR1 SGHRS and CDR2 YFSETQ. V lost 4 bases to trimming and J lost 6 bases, with 9 bases between them.